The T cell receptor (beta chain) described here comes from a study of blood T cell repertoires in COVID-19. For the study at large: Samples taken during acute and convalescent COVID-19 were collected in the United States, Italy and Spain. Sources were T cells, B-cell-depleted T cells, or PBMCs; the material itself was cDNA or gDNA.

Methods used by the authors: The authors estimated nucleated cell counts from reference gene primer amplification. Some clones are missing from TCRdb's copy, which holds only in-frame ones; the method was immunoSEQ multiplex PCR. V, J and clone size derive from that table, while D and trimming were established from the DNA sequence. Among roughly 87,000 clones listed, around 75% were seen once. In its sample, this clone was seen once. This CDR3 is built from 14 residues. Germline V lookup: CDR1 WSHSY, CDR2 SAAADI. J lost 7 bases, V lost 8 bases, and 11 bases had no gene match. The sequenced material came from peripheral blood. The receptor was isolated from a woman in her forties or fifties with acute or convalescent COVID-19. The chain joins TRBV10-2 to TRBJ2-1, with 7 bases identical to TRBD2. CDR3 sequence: CASRPGNSGNEQFF. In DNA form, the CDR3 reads TGCGCCAGCCGCCCAGGAAATAGCGGGAATGAGCAGTTCTTC.